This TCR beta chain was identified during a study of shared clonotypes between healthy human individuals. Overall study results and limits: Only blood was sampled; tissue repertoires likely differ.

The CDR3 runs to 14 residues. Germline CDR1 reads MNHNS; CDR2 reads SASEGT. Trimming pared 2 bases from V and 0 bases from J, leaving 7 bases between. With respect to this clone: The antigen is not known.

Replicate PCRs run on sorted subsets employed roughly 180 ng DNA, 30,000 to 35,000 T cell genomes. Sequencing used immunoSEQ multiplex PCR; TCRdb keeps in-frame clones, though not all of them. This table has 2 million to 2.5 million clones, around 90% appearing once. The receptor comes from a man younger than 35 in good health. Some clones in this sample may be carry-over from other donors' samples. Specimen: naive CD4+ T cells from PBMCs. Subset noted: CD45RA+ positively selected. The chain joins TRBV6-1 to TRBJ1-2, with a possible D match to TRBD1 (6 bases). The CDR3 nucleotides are TGTGCCAGCAGTGAACGGGGGCCTAACTATGGCTACACCTTC. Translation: CASSERGPNYGYTF.